Listed below are T cell receptor beta chains from one sample, sequenced in a study of Ad26.COV2.S vaccination and SARS-CoV-2 variants. Generated by immunoSEQ multiplex PCR, the TCRdb table keeps only in-frame clones and is missing some. The table records 360,000 or so clones, around 87% of them present only once. The material was peripheral blood, obtained in a trial of Ad26.COV2.S vaccine versus placebo. The source of these receptors is a person between 18 and 60 years old who received the Ad26.COV2.S COVID-19 vaccine or a placebo. The CDR3 runs from the conserved cysteine through the conserved F or W. The D gene is left open where the match is weak. Only part of the rows carry a size: once, few, many, or a class if the clone is expanded.

d_gene,abundance,j_gene,v_gene,CDR3nt,CDR3aa
TRBD1,-,TRBJ1-2,TRBV9,TGTGCCAGCAGCGTAGGACAGGGGGGCAACTATGGCTACACCTTC,CASSVGQGGNYGYTF
-,-,TRBJ1-2,TRBV6-5,TGTGCCAGCAGCTACGGGGGGCAGTACTATGGCTACACCTTC,CASSYGGQYYGYTF
TRBD1,-,TRBJ1-2,TRBV29-1,TGCAGCGTTGGGGCAGGGGGAGACTATGGCTACACCTTC,CSVGAGGDYGYTF
-,-,TRBJ1-2,TRBV27,TGTGCCAGCAGTTCCATGGGGTCCTATGGCTACACCTTC,CASSSMGSYGYTF
-,-,TRBJ2-7,TRBV18,TGTGCCAGCTCACCCGTCAGGGTGGTAACCTACGAGCAGTACTTC,CASSPVRVVTYEQYF
-,-,TRBJ2-1,TRBV5-4,TGTGCCAGCAGCTTGACAGGAGGGGGTGATGAGCAGTTCTTC,CASSLTGGGDEQFF
-,-,TRBJ1-6,TRBV7-2,TGTGCCAGCAGCTTAGTACAGGGCCCGGATGTTTCACCCCTCCACTTT,CASSLVQGPDVSPLHF
TRBD1,-,TRBJ1-1,TRBV10-3,TGTGCCATCAGTGAGTCGGACAGGGGTTATAGGAACACTGAAGCTTTCTTT,CAISESDRGYRNTEAFF
TRBD2,once,TRBJ2-3,TRBV4-3,TGCGCCAGCAGCCAAGTGGGAGGGGAAAGACGAACAGATACGCAGTATTTT,CASSQVGGERRTDTQYF
-,-,TRBJ1-2,TRBV6-4,TGTGCCAGCAGTGACTCCCGGACTCGGGGCTACACCTTC,CASSDSRTRGYTF
TRBD1,-,TRBJ1-1,TRBV4-2,TGTGCCAGCAGCCCCCAACCTACAGGGGGCTACACTGAAGCTTTCTTT,CASSPQPTGGYTEAFF
TRBD1,-,TRBJ1-2,TRBV19,TGTGCCAGTAGTTTCGACAGGGGTAACTATGGCTACACCTTC,CASSFDRGNYGYTF
-,-,TRBJ2-1,TRBV6-6,TGTGCCAGCAGTTACTCGCAGGGAGGATCCTACAATGAGCAGTTCTTC,CASSYSQGGSYNEQFF
TRBD2,-,TRBJ2-1,TRBV14,TGTGCCAGCAGCCAAGATCGAGCGGGGGGCGAGCAGTTCTTC,CASSQDRAGGEQFF
TRBD1,-,TRBJ2-7,TRBV7-9,TGTGCCAGCAGCCCCTCGACAGGGGGCAACGAGCAGTACTTC,CASSPSTGGNEQYF
-,-,TRBJ1-5,TRBV7-6,TGTGCCAGCAGCTTAGCGGGCCAGCCCCAGCATTTT,CASSLAGQPQHF
-,-,TRBJ1-6,TRBV7-8,TGTGCCAGCAGCAGATCAGTCAATTCACCCCTCCACTTT,CASSRSVNSPLHF
-,-,TRBJ2-7,TRBV6-2/TRBV6-3,TGTGCCAGCAGTTACCTTAAGGGTTACGAGCAGTACTTC,CASSYLKGYEQYF
TRBD2,-,TRBJ2-1,TRBV7-9,TGTGCCAGCGAGGCGGCGGGGGAGTACAATGAGCAGTTCTTC,CASEAAGEYNEQFF
-,-,TRBJ2-3,TRBV9,TGTGCCAGCAGCGTAGGGACAACGAGCACAGATACGCAGTATTTT,CASSVGTTSTDTQYF
TRBD1,once,TRBJ2-5,TRBV18,TGTGCCAGCTCACCACTCGCCCGGGGACAGGGTAGAGAGACCCAGTACTTC,CASSPLARGQGRETQYF
TRBD2,-,TRBJ2-2,TRBV7-9,TGTGCCAGCAGCCCTCTGAGCGGGGGCACGCCCCTCACCGGGGAGCTGTTTTTT,CASSPLSGGTPLTGELFF
TRBD2,-,TRBJ2-7,TRBV30,TGTGCCTGGAGTGTACTCTGGGGGGGTGAAGACGAGCAGTACTTC,CAWSVLWGGEDEQYF
-,-,TRBJ2-4,TRBV28,TGTGCCAGCAGTTTATATGCCGACATTCAGTACTTC,CASSLYADIQYF
-,-,TRBJ2-3,TRBV6-5,TGTGCCAGCAGCCTAAGACAGCGGGATACGCAGTATTTT,CASSLRQRDTQYF
TRBD2,-,TRBJ2-2,TRBV9,TGTGCCAGCAGCGTAAGTTCCCGGGGACTAGGGAACACCGGGGAGCTGTTTTTT,CASSVSSRGLGNTGELFF
-,-,TRBJ1-6,TRBV28,TGTGCCGTACCTCTAGGGTCGGCAAATAATTCACCCCTCCACTTT,CAVPLGSANNSPLHF
-,once,TRBJ1-2,TRBV5-6,TGTGCCAGCAGCTCCCCAAACAGGGAGAACTATGGCTACACCTTC,CASSSPNRENYGYTF
-,-,TRBJ1-5,TRBV7-2,TGTGCCAGCAGCTTCTTACCGTCAGGGGCAAGCAATCAGCCCCAGCATTTT,CASSFLPSGASNQPQHF
-,-,TRBJ2-2,TRBV7-3,TGTGCCAGCAGCTTAACGTCCGGGGAGCTGTTTTTT,CASSLTSGELFF
-,-,TRBJ2-7,TRBV2,TGTGCCAGCAGACCAGGTGGTGCCGAGCAGTACTTC,CASRPGGAEQYF
-,-,TRBJ1-1,TRBV6-5,TGTGCCAGCAGTTACGAGTCAGCGATGAACACTGAAGCTTTCTTT,CASSYESAMNTEAFF
-,-,TRBJ1-6,TRBV5-8,TGTGCCAGCAGCTTGGTGGGCCAGGGAGGTTCACCCCTCCACTTT,CASSLVGQGGSPLHF
-,-,TRBJ2-3,TRBV5-1,TGCGCCAGCAGCTTGGAAGGAGATACGCAGTATTTT,CASSLEGDTQYF
TRBD1,-,TRBJ1-3,TRBV18,TGTGCCAGCTCACCACTACCGGGACAGGGAGATAACACCATATATTTT,CASSPLPGQGDNTIYF
TRBD1,-,TRBJ1-4,TRBV7-9,TGTGCCAGCAGCTGGACAGGGGAGGAGGAAAAACTGTTTTTT,CASSWTGEEEKLFF
-,-,TRBJ1-1,TRBV2,TGTGCCAGCAGTGAAGCAGGGAAGAACACTGAAGCTTTCTTT,CASSEAGKNTEAFF
-,-,TRBJ1-1,TRBV6-5,TGTGCCAGCAGCTATACAGGGATTCCCGACACTGAAGCTTTCTTT,CASSYTGIPDTEAFF
TRBD1,-,TRBJ1-5,TRBV4-1,TGCGCCAGCAGCGCTGGACAGGGGTTTCAGCCCCAGCATTTT,CASSAGQGFQPQHF
-,-,TRBJ2-1,TRBV13,TGTGCCAGCAGCTTAGAGAGTGAGCAGTTCTTC,CASSLESEQFF
-,-,TRBJ1-6,TRBV19,TGTGCCAGTAGTATCGGACGACAAGTCTCCTATAATTCACCCCTCCACTTT,CASSIGRQVSYNSPLHF
-,-,TRBJ1-3,TRBV3-1/TRBV3-2,TGTGCCAGCAGCCAAGATCTGAGGAGCTCTGGAAACACCATATATTTT,CASSQDLRSSGNTIYF
-,-,TRBJ2-7,TRBV7-8,TGTGCCAGCAGCTCGCCCGCCAGGGAATGGTACTTC,CASSSPAREWYF
TRBD1,-,TRBJ2-1,TRBV2,TGTGCCAGCAGGGACAGGGGACGTATCTTGAATGAGCAGTTCTTC,CASRDRGRILNEQFF
TRBD1,once,TRBJ1-2,TRBV7-9,TGTGCCAGCAGCCTTGGGACAGACCACTATGGCTACACCTTC,CASSLGTDHYGYTF
-,-,TRBJ1-4,TRBV30,TGTGCCTGGAGTGTACCCTTTACAACTAATGAAAAACTGTTTTTT,CAWSVPFTTNEKLFF
TRBD1,-,TRBJ2-7,TRBV19,TGTGCCAGTAGTATCAAACGGGACAGGGCCTACGAGCAGTACTTC,CASSIKRDRAYEQYF
-,-,TRBJ2-2,TRBV6-1,TGTGCCAGCAGTGAGCTGCGGGATATCGGGGAGCTGTTTTTT,CASSELRDIGELFF
TRBD1,-,TRBJ1-5,TRBV18,TGTGCCAGCTCACCAAAAAACCAGGGGACAGGAGTACGTCAGCCCCAGCATTTT,CASSPKNQGTGVRQPQHF
-,-,TRBJ2-7,TRBV7-2,TGTGCCAGCAGCTTAGAGGTCTACGAGCAGTACTTC,CASSLEVYEQYF
-,-,TRBJ1-4,TRBV3-1/TRBV3-2,TGTGCCAGCAGCCAAGATGGGCGGTTTCGGGAAAAACTGTTTTTT,CASSQDGRFREKLFF
TRBD2,-,TRBJ2-7,TRBV7-9,TGTGCCAGCAGCCAGAGTATAGCGGGCTACGAGCAGTACTTC,CASSQSIAGYEQYF
-,-,TRBJ1-1,TRBV6-6,TGTGCCAGCATTCTACAGGAGGAAGCTTTCTTT,CASILQEEAFF
TRBD1,-,TRBJ1-6,TRBV11-1,TGTGCCAGCAGCTTGGGGACAGCAAATTCACCCCTCCACTTT,CASSLGTANSPLHF
-,-,TRBJ1-1,TRBV13,TGTGCCAGCAGCTGGAGACTGAACACTGAAGCTTTCTTT,CASSWRLNTEAFF
-,once,TRBJ1-2,TRBV12-3/TRBV12-4,TGTGCCAGCAGTTTCCTTAACTATGGCTACACCTTC,CASSFLNYGYTF